This T cell receptor beta chain was identified during a study of regulatory T cells in long-lasting Graves disease. Across the study: The term persistent Graves' disease signified upward of 5 years on antithyroid drugs with positive TSH receptor antibodies.

This clonotype showed up many times. Its cognate antigen is unknown. Construction of the TCR beta libraries employed iRepertoire HTBI primers in conjunction with Arm-PCR of CDR3 regions. Each CDR3 protein gets one entry after TCRdb re-called the multiplex PCR reads with MiXCR. The sample lists about 470,000 distinct CDR3 sequences; 20% to 25% were seen once. Findings of the study overall: Tissue studied was limited to peripheral blood, excluding thyroid tissue. Compared with new cases, persistent Graves' patients showed reduced TCR diversity.

The CDR3 is 16 amino acids. CDR1 and CDR2 (germline): SGHAT, FQNNGV. Trimming at V came to 5 bases and at J to 0 bases, leaving 6 bases not matched to a gene. The time point here: persistent/refractory GD, antithyroid drugs over 5 years with positive TRAb. PBMC RNA served as the TCR library source. The sample in question was peripheral blood mononuclear cells (PBMCs), obtained when the disease was refractory, from a patient treated with antithyroid drugs. The rearrangement joins TRBV11-2 to TRBJ2-2, with TRBD1 matching over 7 bases. The receptor was isolated from a female donor with Graves disease. CDR3 DNA sequence: TGTGCCAGCAGCCTGAGGGGGCACGCGAACACCGGGGAGCTGTTTTTT. This encodes CASSLRGHANTGELFF. Full variable domain (missing parts from reference TRBV11-2 and TRBJ2-2): EAGVAQSPRYKIIEKRQSVAFWCNPISGHATLYWYQQILGQGPKLLIQFQNNGVVDDSQLPKDRFSAERLKGVDSTLKIQPAKLEDSAVYLCASSLRGHANTGELFFGEGSRLTVL.